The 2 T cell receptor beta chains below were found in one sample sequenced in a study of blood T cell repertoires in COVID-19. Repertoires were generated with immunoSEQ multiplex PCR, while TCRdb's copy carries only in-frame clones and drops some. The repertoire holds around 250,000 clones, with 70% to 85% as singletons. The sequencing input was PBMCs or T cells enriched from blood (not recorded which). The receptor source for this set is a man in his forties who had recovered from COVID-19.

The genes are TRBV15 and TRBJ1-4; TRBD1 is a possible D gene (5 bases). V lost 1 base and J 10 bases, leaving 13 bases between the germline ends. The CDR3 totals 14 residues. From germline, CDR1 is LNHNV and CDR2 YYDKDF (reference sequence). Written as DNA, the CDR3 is TGTGCCACCAGCAGAGGGGACTCTGTAGGAAAACTGTTTTTT. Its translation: CATSRGDSVGKLFF.

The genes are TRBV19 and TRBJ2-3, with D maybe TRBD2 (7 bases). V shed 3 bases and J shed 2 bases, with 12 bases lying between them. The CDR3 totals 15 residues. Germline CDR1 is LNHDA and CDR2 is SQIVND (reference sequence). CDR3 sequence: CASSIGGGDTDTQYF. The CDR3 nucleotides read TGTGCCAGTAGTATCGGAGGGGGGGACACAGATACGCAGTATTTT.